This T cell receptor (beta chain) was found in a study of immune characterization of retroperitoneal liposarcoma. This clonotype was counted many times. The CDR3 is 14 residues long. V shed 0 bases and J shed 10 bases, with 13 bases lying between them. Germline CDR1 MNHNS, CDR2 SASEGT. TCRdb fed the PCR reads into MiXCR, producing one record per CDR3 protein. The sample has under 6,000 distinct CDR3 sequences; approximately 32% are singletons. The specimen sequenced was tumor tissue. The sequence was obtained from a female donor with retroperitoneal liposarcoma. The chain is built from TRBV6-1 and TRBJ2-1; tentatively, D is TRBD1 (5 bases). CDR3 in DNA: TGTGCCAGCAGTGAAGCGCCTAGGACATACGAGCAGTTCTTC. It is translated as CASSEAPRTYEQFF.